This T cell receptor beta chain is drawn from a study of shared clonotypes between healthy human individuals. Study-wide context: The study enrolled a couple of women and three men aged 18 to 49.

Sequencing used immunoSEQ multiplex PCR; TCRdb keeps in-frame clones, though not all of them. The sample has about 2.4 million clones; just over 90% are singletons. The sample taken for sequencing was naive CD4+ T cells sorted from blood. Sample subset: CD45RA+ positively selected. The receptor's source is a man between 18 and 35 years old in good health.

CDR3 in amino acids: CASSFGAPGTEAFF. In nucleotides, the CDR3 is TGTGCCAGCAGTTTCGGGGCTCCGGGCACTGAAGCTTTCTTT. The chain is built from TRBV6-1 and TRBJ1-1, with a tentative D call TRBD1 (5 bases). The CDR3 runs 14 residues. Germline V gives CDR1 MNHNS, CDR2 SASEGT. The V end lost 5 bases, the J end lost 4 bases, and 14 bases lay between the germline ends.